This TCR beta chain came from a study of regulatory T cells in long-lasting Graves disease. Findings and caveats of the study: Repertoires from persistent disease leaned toward TRBV28, TRBJ1-2 and TRBJ2-5.

Assembly of TCR beta libraries relied on iRepertoire HTBI primers together with Arm-PCR of CDR3 regions. Each CDR3 protein gets one entry after TCRdb re-called the multiplex PCR reads with MiXCR. Here the sample spans more than 450,000 distinct CDR3 sequences, 15% to 20% being singletons. The time point was: newly diagnosed GD, antithyroid drugs for less than 3 months. PBMCs were the source of the RNA used for TCR sequencing. Graves' disease diagnosis was established per American Thyroid Association guidelines. This clonotype has ten or more counts. The target antigen is unknown. CDR3 length equals 13 residues. In germline, CDR1 is KGHSH, CDR2 LQKENI. Trimming removed 2 bases at V and 2 bases at J, with 6 bases between. The data also belong to a second study, concerning T cells in Graves' hyperthyroidism and ophthalmopathy. This second study notes: Peripheral blood also featured most of the thyroid clonotypes expanded above 0.001.

This material consisted of peripheral blood mononuclear cells (PBMCs), taken at new diagnosis, from a patient treated with antithyroid drugs. The chain combines TRBV18 with TRBJ2-5; D unclear. This sequence originates from a man aged 35 to 55 with Graves disease. The CDR3 sequence is CASSPFRQETQYF. For the CDR3, the DNA is TGTGCCAGCTCACCATTCCGGCAAGAGACCCAGTACTTC.